This T cell receptor beta chain derives from a study of T cells expressing NK-cell markers. The CDR3 extends over 13 amino acids. Germline CDR1 reads SGHDT; CDR2 reads YYEEEE. Template switching by 5'RACE with UMIs generated the TCR beta cDNA. TCRdb reprocessed the 5' RACE reads and reports one entry per CDR3 protein, with no DNA. This sample's clone table lists about 460,000 distinct CDR3 sequences. This chain connects TRBV5-6 to TRBJ2-3. This TCR came from a woman between 50 and 59 years old in good health. The sample taken for sequencing was blood T cells: a sorted CD56 or NKG2C T cell subset, CD4+ or CD8+ T cells, or bulk PBMC T cells (not recorded which). CDR3 protein: CASSVASVDTQYF.